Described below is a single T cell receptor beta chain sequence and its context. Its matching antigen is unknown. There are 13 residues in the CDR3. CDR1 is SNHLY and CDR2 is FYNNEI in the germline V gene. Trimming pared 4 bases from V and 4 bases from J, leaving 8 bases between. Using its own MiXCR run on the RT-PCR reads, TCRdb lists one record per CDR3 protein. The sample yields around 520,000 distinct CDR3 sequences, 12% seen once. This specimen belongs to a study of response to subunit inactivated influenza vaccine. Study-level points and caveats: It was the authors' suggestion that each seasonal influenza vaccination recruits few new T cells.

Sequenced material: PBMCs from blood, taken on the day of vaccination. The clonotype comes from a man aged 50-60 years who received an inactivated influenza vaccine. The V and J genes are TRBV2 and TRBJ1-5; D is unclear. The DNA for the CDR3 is TGTGCCAGCAGTGTATCAGTGAATCAGCCCCAGCATTTT. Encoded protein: CASSVSVNQPQHF.